The 10 T cell receptor beta chains in this list originate from one sample, sequenced in a study of CD8 T cells in ankylosing spondylitis. Regarding the study as a whole: Ankylosing spondylitis blood appeared to carry a characteristic TCR beta motif of roughly 8 highly homologous variants.

TCRdb re-called the 5' RACE reads with MiXCR, one entry per CDR3 protein. This sample has about 750,000 distinct CDR3 sequences, with 19% found just once. Their antigens remain unidentified. The specimen was blood, either unsorted or a sorted T cell fraction (not recorded which). The receptors here all came from a male donor with ankylosing spondylitis.

The V call is TRBV19, the J call TRBJ2-3; D perhaps matches TRBD1 (6 bases). V was shortened by 2 bases and J by 3 bases, with 15 bases between the two germline ends. The length of the CDR3 is 16 residues. CDR1 and CDR2 from the germline V gene are LNHDA and SQIVND (reference sequence). The CDR3 sequence is CASSIRPGVITDTQYF. The CDR3 DNA follows: TGTGCCAGTAGTATAAGGCCAGGGGTTATTACAGATACGCAGTATTTT. Full variable domain (missing parts from reference TRBV19 and TRBJ2-3): DGGITQSPKYLFRKEGQNVTLSCEQNLNHDAMYWYRQDPGQGLRLIYYSQIVNDFQKGDIAEGYSVSREKKESFPLTVTSAQKNPTAFYLCASSIRPGVITDTQYFGPGTRLTVL.

CDR3 nucleotides: TGCAGTGCCATCCTCCCGCAGGTATTCAGCACAGATACGCAGTATTTT. Translating gives CSAILPQVFSTDTQYF. The chain couples TRBV20-1 to TRBJ2-3; no clear D. With 6 bases removed from V and 0 bases from J, the gap between germline ends came to 19 bases. CDR3 length: 16 amino acids. CDR1 is DFQATT, CDR2 SNEGSKA, per germline (reference sequence).

This clonotype has only a few counts. The J gene is TRBJ2-7, the V gene TRBV12-3 or TRBV12-4; 10 nucleotides agree with TRBD2. The V segment lost 6 bases and the J segment 4 bases; nucleotides outside the gene matches: 9. CDR3 length equals 15 residues. DNA of the CDR3: TGTGCCAGCAGCCCAAGAGCGGGGGGGCGGTACGAGCAGTACTTC. It codes for CASSPRAGGRYEQYF.

The genes are TRBV18 and TRBJ1-2; D gene unclear. Deletions cut 6 bases from V and 3 bases from J, with 14 bases between. Germline V lookup: CDR1 KGHSH, CDR2 LQKENI. This CDR3 contains 14 residues. The DNA of the CDR3 is TGTGCCAGCTCCATCCGGGCCCGGGACTATGGCTACACCTTC. Its translation: CASSIRARDYGYTF. Combining the CDR3 with reference TRBV18 and TRBJ1-2 gives the whole variable domain NAGVMQNPRHLVRRRGQEARLRCSPMKGHSHVYWYRQLPEEGLKFMVYLQKENIIDESGMPKERFSAEFPKEGPSILRIQQVVRGDSAAYFCASSIRARDYGYTFGSGTRLTVV.

This clonotype was recorded a few times. The chain recombines TRBV2 with TRBJ2-1; D is uncertain. V was trimmed by 2 bases and J by 4 bases, leaving 6 bases between them. Germline values: CDR1 SNHLY, CDR2 FYNNEI. This CDR3 is built from 13 residues. Here the CDR3 DNA reads TGTGCCAGCAGTGAATCCCAGTACAATGAGCAGTTCTTC. This encodes CASSESQYNEQFF.

This clonotype appeared a few times. The chain employs TRBV12-3 or TRBV12-4 and TRBJ2-1; 7 bases match TRBD2. There are 14 residues in the CDR3. V gave up 5 bases and J gave up 5 bases; unmatched junction bases: 6. CDR3 loop: CASSPSSGNNEQFF. The DNA for the CDR3 is TGTGCCAGCAGTCCTTCTAGCGGTAACAATGAGCAGTTCTTC.

This clonotype was observed a few times. This likely comes from a read error, as the CDR3 has no conserved phenylalanine or tryptophan at its end. The chain joins TRBV20-1 to TRBJ2-3, with D possibly being TRBD1 (5 bases). The V end was cut by 6 bases, the J end by 1 base, with 11 bases between. The CDR3 is made up of 13 amino acids. Germline V CDR1 and CDR2: DFQATT, SNEGSKA (reference sequence). For the CDR3, the DNA is TGCAGTGCCTCGGAGACAGGCACAGATACGCAGTATATT. This encodes CSASETGTDTQYI.

The V and J genes are TRBV20-1 and TRBJ2-1; 12 bases map to TRBD2. With 0 bases clipped from V and 2 bases from J, the junction kept 2 bases outside the gene matches. The CDR3 consists of 16 residues. CDR1 is DFQATT and CDR2 is SNEGSKA in the germline V gene (reference sequence). CDR3 amino acids: CSARDRLAGAYNEQFF. CDR3 sequence (DNA): TGCAGTGCTAGAGATCGACTAGCGGGGGCCTACAATGAGCAGTTCTTC.

The rearrangement links TRBV9 to TRBJ2-3, with TRBD2 as a possible D gene (6 bases). The V and J ends lost 2 bases and 6 bases respectively, with 13 bases between them. Germline loops: CDR1 SGDLS, CDR2 YYNGEE. The CDR3 length is 14 residues. CDR3 protein: CASSVDGTHDTQYF. CDR3 DNA: TGTGCCAGCAGCGTGGACGGGACTCATGATACGCAGTATTTT.

The gene calls are TRBV7-8 and TRBJ2-1, with D tentatively TRBD2 (5 bases). The CDR3 runs 15 residues. CDR1 and CDR2 from the germline V gene are SGHVS and FQNEAQ. With 5 bases removed from V and 0 bases from J, the gap between germline ends came to 11 bases. CDR3 DNA: TGTGCCAGCAGCGCGGGCCCTAGCTCCTACAATGAGCAGTTCTTC. This translates into CASSAGPSSYNEQFF.